This T cell receptor beta chain was sequenced during a study of early T cells in non-severe SARS-CoV-2 infection. Study-wide background: Chains from this unsorted whole-blood bulk RNA could not be paired.

Trimming removed 6 bases at V and 4 bases at J, with 13 bases between. The CDR3 covers 13 residues. The germline V gene has CDR1 SGHTA and CDR2 FQGNSA. Findings and caveats of the study: Using VDJdb, the matching emphasized anti-spike CD8 responses while missing private and CD4 specificities.

Via MiXCR, TCRdb re-called the 5' RACE reads, giving one row per CDR3 protein. Of over 55,000 distinct CDR3 sequences listed, roughly 10% were seen once; the top ten hold over 8.5%. This clonotype was seen a handful of times. What it recognizes is unknown. This TCR came from an adult who was a healthcare worker with PCR-confirmed SARS-CoV-2 infection or an uninfected control (not recorded which). The chain carries TRBV7-2 and TRBJ2-7; weak D call: TRBD2 (5 bases). The sequencing sample was made of whole blood. The CDR3 coding sequence is TGTGCCAGCAGGTCGGGATCCACTTACGAGCAGTACTTC. Its translation: CASRSGSTYEQYF.